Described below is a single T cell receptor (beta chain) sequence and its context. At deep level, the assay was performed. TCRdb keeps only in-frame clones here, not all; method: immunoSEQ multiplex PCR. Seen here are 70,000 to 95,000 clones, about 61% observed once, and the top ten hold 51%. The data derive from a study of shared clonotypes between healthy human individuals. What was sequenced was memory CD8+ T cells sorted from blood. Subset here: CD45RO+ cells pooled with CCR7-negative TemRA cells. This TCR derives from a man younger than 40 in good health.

The CDR3 is CASSKGQGVQQYF. CDR3 in DNA: TGTGCCAGCAGCAAAGGGCAGGGGGTACAGCAGTACTTC. This chain connects TRBV21-1 to TRBJ2-7; the table calls TRBD1, which could not be checked here. TRBV21-1 has pseudogene status. This CDR3 region has 13 residues.